The clone carrying this T cell receptor (beta chain) was counted only a few times. Its antigen is undetermined. The CDR3 loop spans 15 amino acids. The germline V and J ends were trimmed by 1 base and 4 bases, with 14 bases remaining between them. Per the germline V gene, CDR1 is SGHRS and CDR2 is YFSETQ. The sample is drawn from a study of response to subunit inactivated influenza vaccine. Study results and limitations: Authors suggested that a seasonal influenza vaccination recruits few new T cells each time.

TCRdb re-called the RT-PCR reads with MiXCR, one entry per CDR3 protein. Of over 150,000 distinct CDR3 sequences in the sample, about 10% were seen once. The clonotype comes from a man between 50 and 75 years old who received an inactivated influenza vaccine. This chain connects TRBV5-1 to TRBJ2-5; D perhaps matches TRBD2 (7 bases). The specimen comprised CD8+ T cells sorted from PBMCs, sampled 23 to 25 months after vaccination. CDR3 residues: CASSLITGGLETQYF. The CDR3 DNA reads TGCGCCAGCAGCTTGATTACGGGGGGCCTAGAGACCCAGTACTTC.